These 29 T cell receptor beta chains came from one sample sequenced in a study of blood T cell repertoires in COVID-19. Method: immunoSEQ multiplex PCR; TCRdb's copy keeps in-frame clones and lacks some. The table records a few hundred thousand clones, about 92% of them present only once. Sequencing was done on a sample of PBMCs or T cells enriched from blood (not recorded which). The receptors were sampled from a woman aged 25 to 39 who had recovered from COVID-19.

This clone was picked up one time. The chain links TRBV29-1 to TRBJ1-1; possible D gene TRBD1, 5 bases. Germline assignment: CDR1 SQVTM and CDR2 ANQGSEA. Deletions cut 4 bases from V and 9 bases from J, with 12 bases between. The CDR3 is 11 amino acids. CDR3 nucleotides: TGCAGCGTTGCCTTGTCAGGGAAAGCTTTCTTT. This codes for CSVALSGKAFF.

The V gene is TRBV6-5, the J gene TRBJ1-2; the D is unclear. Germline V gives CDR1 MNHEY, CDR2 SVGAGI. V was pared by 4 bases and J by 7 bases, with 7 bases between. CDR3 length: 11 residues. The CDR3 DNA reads TGTGCCAGCAGTTCCCTCGGTGGCTACACCTTC. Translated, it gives CASSSLGGYTF.

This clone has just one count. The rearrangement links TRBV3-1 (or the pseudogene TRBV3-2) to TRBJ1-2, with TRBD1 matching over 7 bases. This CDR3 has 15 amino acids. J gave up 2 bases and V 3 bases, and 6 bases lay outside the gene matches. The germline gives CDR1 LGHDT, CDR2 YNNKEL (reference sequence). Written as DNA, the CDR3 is TGTGCCAGCAGCCAGAGACAGGGTGGGAACTATGGCTACACCTTC. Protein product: CASSQRQGGNYGYTF.

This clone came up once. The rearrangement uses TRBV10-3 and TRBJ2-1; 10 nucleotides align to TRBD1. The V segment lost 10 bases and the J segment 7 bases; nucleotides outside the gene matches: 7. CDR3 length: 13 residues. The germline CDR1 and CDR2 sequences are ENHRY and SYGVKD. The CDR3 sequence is CANGQGGRNEQFF. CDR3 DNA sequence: TGTGCCAACGGACAGGGGGGGAGAAATGAGCAGTTCTTC.

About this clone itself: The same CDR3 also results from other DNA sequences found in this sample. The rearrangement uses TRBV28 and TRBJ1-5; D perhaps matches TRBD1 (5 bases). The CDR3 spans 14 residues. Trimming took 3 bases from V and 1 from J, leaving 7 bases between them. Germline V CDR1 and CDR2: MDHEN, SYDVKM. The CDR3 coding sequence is TGTGCCAGCAGTTTTGGGGGGAGCAATCAGCCCCAGCATTTT. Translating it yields CASSFGGSNQPQHF.

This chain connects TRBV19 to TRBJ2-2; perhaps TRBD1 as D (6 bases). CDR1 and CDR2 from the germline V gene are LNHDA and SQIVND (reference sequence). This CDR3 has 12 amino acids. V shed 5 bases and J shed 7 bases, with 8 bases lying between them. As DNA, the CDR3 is TGTGCCAGTAGTCAGGGGATCGGGGAGCTGTTTTTT. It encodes CASSQGIGELFF.

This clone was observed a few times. CDR3 bases: TGTGCCAGCAGTGGCCCAGGCTATCAGCCCCAGCATTTT. Translating it yields CASSGPGYQPQHF. The chain is built from TRBV25-1 and TRBJ1-5; D is undetermined. Deletions cut 4 bases from V and 5 bases from J, with 9 bases between. The CDR3 is 13 residues long. Germline V gene data show CDR1 as MGHDK and CDR2 as SYGVNS. Drawing the rest from reference TRBV25-1 and TRBJ1-5, the complete variable domain is EADIYQTPRYLVIGTGKKITLECSQTMGHDKMYWYQQDPGMELHLIHYSYGVNSTEKGDLSSESTVSRIRTEHFPLTLESARPSHTSQYLCASSGPGYQPQHFGDGTRLSIL.

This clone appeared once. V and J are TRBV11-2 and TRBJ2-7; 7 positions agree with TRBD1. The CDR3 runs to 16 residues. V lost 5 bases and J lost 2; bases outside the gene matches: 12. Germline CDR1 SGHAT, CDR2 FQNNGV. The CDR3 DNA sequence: TGTGCCAGCAGCGCCGGCCGAGGGGGCGCAACCTACGAGCAGTACTTC. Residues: CASSAGRGGATYEQYF.

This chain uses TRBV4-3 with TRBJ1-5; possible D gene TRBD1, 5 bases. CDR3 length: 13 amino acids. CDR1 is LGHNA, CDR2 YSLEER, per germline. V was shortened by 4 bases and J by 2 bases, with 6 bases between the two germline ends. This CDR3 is CASSLQGNQPQHF. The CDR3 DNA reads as TGCGCCAGCAGCCTACAGGGCAATCAGCCCCAGCATTTT.

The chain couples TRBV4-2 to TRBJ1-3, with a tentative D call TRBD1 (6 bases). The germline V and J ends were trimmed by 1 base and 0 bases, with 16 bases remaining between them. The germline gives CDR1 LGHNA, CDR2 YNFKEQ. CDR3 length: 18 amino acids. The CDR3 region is CASSQGVKGTPSGNTIYF. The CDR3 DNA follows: TGTGCCAGCAGCCAAGGCGTTAAGGGGACACCCTCTGGAAACACCATATATTTT.

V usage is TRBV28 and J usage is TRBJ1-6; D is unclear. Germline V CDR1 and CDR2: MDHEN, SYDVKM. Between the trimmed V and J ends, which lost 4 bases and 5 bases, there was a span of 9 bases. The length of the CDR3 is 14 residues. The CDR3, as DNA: TGTGCCAGCAGTTCCGGGTCTCATAATTCACCCCTCCACTTT. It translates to CASSSGSHNSPLHF.

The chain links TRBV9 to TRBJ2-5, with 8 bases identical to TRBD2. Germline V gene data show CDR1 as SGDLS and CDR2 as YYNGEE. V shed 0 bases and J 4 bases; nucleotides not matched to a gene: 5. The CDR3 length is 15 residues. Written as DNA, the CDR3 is TGTGCCAGCAGCGTAGCTGCGGGGGGTTCAGAGACCCAGTACTTC. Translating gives CASSVAAGGSETQYF.

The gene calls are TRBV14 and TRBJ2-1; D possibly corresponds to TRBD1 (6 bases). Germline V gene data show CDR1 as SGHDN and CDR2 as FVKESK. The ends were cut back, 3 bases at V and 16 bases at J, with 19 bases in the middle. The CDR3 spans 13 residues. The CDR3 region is CASSQFGRTEQFF. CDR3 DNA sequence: TGTGCCAGCAGCCAGTTCGGCAGGACAGAACAATTCTTC.

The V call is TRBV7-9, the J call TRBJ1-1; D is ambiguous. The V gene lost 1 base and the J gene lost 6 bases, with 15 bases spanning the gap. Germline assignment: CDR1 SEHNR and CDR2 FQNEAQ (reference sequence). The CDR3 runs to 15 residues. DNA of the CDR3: TGTGCCAGCAGCTTAGAGGAGGGTTCTCACTCTGAAGCTTTCTTT. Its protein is CASSLEEGSHSEAFF.

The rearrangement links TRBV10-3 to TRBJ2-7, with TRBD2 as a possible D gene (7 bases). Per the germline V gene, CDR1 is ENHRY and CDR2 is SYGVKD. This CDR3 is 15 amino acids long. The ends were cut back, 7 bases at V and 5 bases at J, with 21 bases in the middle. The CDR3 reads CAINERGVGGDEQYF. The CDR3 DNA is TGTGCCATCAACGAGCGGGGTGTAGGGGGGGACGAGCAGTACTTC.

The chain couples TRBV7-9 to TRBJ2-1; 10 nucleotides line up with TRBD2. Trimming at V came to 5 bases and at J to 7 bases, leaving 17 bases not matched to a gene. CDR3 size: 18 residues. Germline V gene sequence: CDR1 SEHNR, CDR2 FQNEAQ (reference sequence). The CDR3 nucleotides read TGTGCCAGCAGCCCCAACCTAGCGGGAGTTGAATTGGTAAATGAGCAGTTCTTC. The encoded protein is CASSPNLAGVELVNEQFF.

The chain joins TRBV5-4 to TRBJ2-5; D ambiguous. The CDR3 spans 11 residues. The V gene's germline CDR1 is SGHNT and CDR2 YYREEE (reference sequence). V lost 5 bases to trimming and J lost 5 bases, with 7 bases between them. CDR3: CASSRGETQYF. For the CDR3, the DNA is TGTGCCAGCAGTCGAGGCGAGACCCAGTACTTC.

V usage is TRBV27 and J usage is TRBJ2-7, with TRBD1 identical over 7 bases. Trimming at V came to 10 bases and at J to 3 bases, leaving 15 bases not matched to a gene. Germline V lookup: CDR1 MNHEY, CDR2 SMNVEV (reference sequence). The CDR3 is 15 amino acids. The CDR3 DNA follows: TGTGCCACTAGGCTAAACGGGGACAGTTTCTACGAGCAGTACTTC. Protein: CATRLNGDSFYEQYF.

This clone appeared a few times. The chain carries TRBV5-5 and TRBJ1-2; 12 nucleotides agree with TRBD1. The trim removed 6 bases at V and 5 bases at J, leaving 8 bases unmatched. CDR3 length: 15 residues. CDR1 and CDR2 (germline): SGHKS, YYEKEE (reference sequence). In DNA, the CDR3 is TGTGCCAGCACCCTGGGGACAGGGGGCTCTTATGGCTACACCTTC. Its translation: CASTLGTGGSYGYTF.

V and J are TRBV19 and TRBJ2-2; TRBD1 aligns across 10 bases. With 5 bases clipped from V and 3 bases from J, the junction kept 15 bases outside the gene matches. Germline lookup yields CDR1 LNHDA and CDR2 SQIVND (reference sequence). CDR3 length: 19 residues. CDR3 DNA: TGTGCCAGTAGTGAAAATCCGGGACAGGGGTCGGTTTACACCGGGGAGCTGTTTTTT. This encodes CASSENPGQGSVYTGELFF.

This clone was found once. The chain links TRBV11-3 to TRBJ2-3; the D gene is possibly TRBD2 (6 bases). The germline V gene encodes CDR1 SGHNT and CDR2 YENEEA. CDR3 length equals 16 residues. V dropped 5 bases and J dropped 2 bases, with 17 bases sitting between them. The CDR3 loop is CASSPGASANTDTQYF. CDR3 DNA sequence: TGTGCCAGCAGCCCAGGTGCTAGCGCTAACACAGATACGCAGTATTTT.

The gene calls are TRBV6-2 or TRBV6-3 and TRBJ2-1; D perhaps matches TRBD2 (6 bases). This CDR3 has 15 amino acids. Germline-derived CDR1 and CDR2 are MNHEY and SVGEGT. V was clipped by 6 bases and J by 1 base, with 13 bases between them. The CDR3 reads CASSLTGVSYNEQFF. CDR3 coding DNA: TGTGCCAGCAGCCTCACGGGGGTGTCCTACAATGAGCAGTTCTTC.

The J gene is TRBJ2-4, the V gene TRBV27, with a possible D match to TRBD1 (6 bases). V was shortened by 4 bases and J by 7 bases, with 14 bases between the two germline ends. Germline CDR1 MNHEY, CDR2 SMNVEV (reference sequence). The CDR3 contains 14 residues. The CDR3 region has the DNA TGTGCCAGCAGTTCACAGGGAAGGGGGAACATTCAGTACTTC. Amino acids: CASSSQGRGNIQYF.

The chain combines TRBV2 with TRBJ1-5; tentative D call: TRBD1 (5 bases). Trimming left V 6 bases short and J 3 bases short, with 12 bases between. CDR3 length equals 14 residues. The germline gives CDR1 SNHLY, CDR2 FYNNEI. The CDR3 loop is CASRGRDFNQPQHF. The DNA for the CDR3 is TGTGCCAGCAGGGGCAGGGACTTCAATCAGCCCCAGCATTTT. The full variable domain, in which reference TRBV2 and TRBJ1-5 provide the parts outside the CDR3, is EPEVTQTPSHQVTQMGQEVILRCVPISNHLYFYWYRQILGQKVEFLVSFYNNEISEKSEIFDDQFSVERPDGSNFTLKIRSTKLEDSAMYFCASRGRDFNQPQHFGDGTRLSIL.

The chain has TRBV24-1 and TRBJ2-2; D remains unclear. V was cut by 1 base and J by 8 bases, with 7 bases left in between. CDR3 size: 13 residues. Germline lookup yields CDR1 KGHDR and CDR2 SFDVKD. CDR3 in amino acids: CATSDFRTGELFF. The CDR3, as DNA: TGTGCCACCAGTGATTTCCGCACAGGGGAGCTGTTTTTT.

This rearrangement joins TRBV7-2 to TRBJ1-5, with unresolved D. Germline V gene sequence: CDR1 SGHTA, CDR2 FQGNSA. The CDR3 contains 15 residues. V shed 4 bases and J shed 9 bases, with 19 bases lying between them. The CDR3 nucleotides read TGTGCCAGCAGCTCGAGGGTCTCCTTAATGGGGCCCCAGCATTTT. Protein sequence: CASSSRVSLMGPQHF.

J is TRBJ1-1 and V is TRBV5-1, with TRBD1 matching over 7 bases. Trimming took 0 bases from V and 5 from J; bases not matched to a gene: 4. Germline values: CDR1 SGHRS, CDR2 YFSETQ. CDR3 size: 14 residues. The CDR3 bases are TGCGCCAGCAGCTTGGACAGGGGAGGAACTGAAGCTTTCTTT. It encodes CASSLDRGGTEAFF.

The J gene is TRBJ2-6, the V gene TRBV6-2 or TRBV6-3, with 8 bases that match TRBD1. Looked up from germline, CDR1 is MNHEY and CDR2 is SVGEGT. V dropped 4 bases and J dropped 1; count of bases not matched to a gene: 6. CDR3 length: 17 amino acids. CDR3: CASSSGTGSSGANVLTF. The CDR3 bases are TGTGCCAGCAGTTCCGGGACAGGTAGTTCTGGGGCCAACGTCCTGACTTTC.

Written as DNA, the CDR3 is TGTGCCAGCAGCCAAGGGACTAGTGGCTACACCTTC. Protein: CASSQGTSGYTF. The chain joins TRBV3-1 (or the pseudogene TRBV3-2) to TRBJ1-2; D remains ambiguous. The CDR3 length is 12 residues. The V gene lost 1 base and the J gene lost 7 bases, with 7 bases spanning the gap. Germline CDR1 and CDR2: LGHDT and YNNKEL (reference sequence).